A selection of T cell receptor beta chains follows, all from one sample in a study of identical twins. TCRdb passed the 5' RACE reads through MiXCR, listing each CDR3 protein once. Altogether just under 650,000 distinct CDR3 sequences are present, around 7.5% being singletons, with the ten largest covering around 1.6%. A further study also used this sample, focusing on yellow fever vaccine responses in identical twins.

Specimen: PBMCs. These receptors originate from a woman between 18 and 29 years old in good health. The CDR3 runs from the conserved cysteine through the conserved F or W. D genes are given only for firm matches. For some rows the clone size is stated as once, few or many, or as a class when expanded; others skip it.

v_call,clone_size,j_call,d_call,cdr3_aa,cdr3_nt
TRBV5-5,-,TRBJ2-2,-,CASSHPKGLHTGELFF,TGTGCCAGCAGCCACCCGAAGGGGCTACACACCGGGGAGCTGTTTTTT
TRBV29-1,many,TRBJ2-1,TRBD2,CSVEGLAGGRRYNEQFF,TGCAGCGTTGAAGGACTAGCGGGAGGCCGGAGGTACAATGAGCAGTTCTTC
TRBV4-2,many,TRBJ2-1,-,CASSQEGAGTPYNEQFF,TGTGCCAGCAGCCAAGAAGGCGCGGGGACCCCATACAATGAGCAGTTCTTC
TRBV10-3,many,TRBJ2-3,TRBD1,CAVTSRQGDADTQYF,TGTGCCGTCACCTCCAGACAGGGCGATGCAGATACGCAGTATTTT
TRBV12-3/TRBV12-4,few,TRBJ2-2,TRBD2,CASRKTWTSGDTGELFF,TGTGCCAGCAGGAAGACGTGGACTAGCGGGGACACCGGGGAGCTGTTTTTT
TRBV19,-,TRBJ1-6,-,CASRMTFSSYNSPLHF,TGTGCCAGTAGGATGACTTTCAGCTCCTATAATTCACCCCTCCACTTT
TRBV10-1,-,TRBJ1-1,-,CASSESPPAVNTEAFF,TGCGCCAGCAGTGAGAGTCCACCGGCCGTGAACACTGAAGCTTTCTTT
TRBV7-9,-,TRBJ1-1,-,CASSLPGSEAFF,TGTGCCAGCAGCTTACCCGGCTCTGAAGCTTTCTTT
TRBV5-5,few,TRBJ2-5,-,CASSFGHGSETQYF,TGTGCCAGCAGCTTCGGACATGGGTCCGAGACCCAGTACTTC
TRBV12-3/TRBV12-4,few,TRBJ2-1,TRBD2,CASSFSTSGSNEQFF,TGTGCCAGCAGTTTTTCGACTAGCGGCTCCAATGAGCAGTTCTTC
TRBV11-2,-,TRBJ1-2,-,CASSLRETTRGYTF,TGTGCCAGCAGCCTCCGGGAGACTACAAGGGGCTACACCTTC
TRBV20-1,many,TRBJ1-1,TRBD1,CSATLGTGRTEAFF,TGCAGTGCTACCCTCGGGACAGGAAGGACTGAAGCTTTCTTT
TRBV25-1,few,TRBJ2-5,TRBD2,CASRGTSGGPSRETQYF,TGTGCCAGCAGGGGGACTAGCGGGGGGCCCTCCCGAGAGACCCAGTACTTC
TRBV4-2,few,TRBJ2-1,TRBD2,CASSQPGGEGNEQFF,TGTGCCAGCAGCCAGCCCGGCGGGGAGGGCAATGAGCAGTTCTTC
TRBV6-5,-,TRBJ1-1,-,CASSSQFGVGNTEAFF,TGTGCCAGCAGTTCCCAGTTCGGGGTGGGAAACACTGAAGCTTTCTTT
TRBV5-1,few,TRBJ2-7,-,CASSLAVYGEQYF,TGCGCCAGCAGCTTGGCCGTTTATGGCGAGCAGTACTTC
TRBV20-1,many,TRBJ2-5,-,CSVSGLQETQYF,TGCAGTGTTTCGGGACTTCAAGAGACCCAGTACTTC
TRBV7-8,few,TRBJ1-1,-,CASSPSMGVGAFF,TGTGCCAGCAGCCCTTCAATGGGGGTGGGAGCTTTCTTT
TRBV12-3/TRBV12-4,many,TRBJ2-7,-,CASSLVDREQYF,TGTGCCAGCAGTTTAGTGGACAGAGAGCAGTACTTC
TRBV5-6,many,TRBJ1-2,-,CASSLDTAFYGYTF,TGTGCCAGCAGCTTGGACACAGCATTCTATGGCTACACCTTC
TRBV3-1,many,TRBJ2-4,-,CASSHLSGLKNIQYF,TGTGCCAGCAGCCATTTATCGGGCCTAAAAAACATTCAGTACTTC
TRBV24-1,many,TRBJ2-5,-,CATSDWQNEPETQYF,TGTGCCACCAGTGATTGGCAAAACGAACCGGAGACCCAGTACTTC
TRBV4-1,few,TRBJ1-2,TRBD1,CASSQDKGQGYWYGYTF,TGCGCCAGCAGCCAAGATAAGGGACAGGGCTATTGGTATGGCTACACCTTC
TRBV7-9,few,TRBJ2-2,TRBD2,CASSTSSGRTNTGELFF,TGTGCCAGCAGCACCAGTAGCGGGAGGACGAACACCGGGGAGCTGTTTTTT
TRBV5-1,few,TRBJ1-4,TRBD1,CASSLGQGTVEKLFF,TGCGCCAGCAGCTTGGGTCAGGGGACAGTTGAAAAACTGTTTTTT
TRBV9,-,TRBJ2-7,TRBD1,CASSVGTGSMYEQYF,TGTGCCAGCAGCGTTGGGACAGGGAGTATGTACGAGCAGTACTTC
TRBV18,-,TRBJ2-5,-,CASSPIFGETQYF,TGTGCCAGCTCTCCTATTTTTGGAGAGACCCAGTACTTC
TRBV29-1,many,TRBJ2-1,TRBD1,CSVGTGQGAIEQFF,TGCAGCGTTGGGACGGGACAGGGGGCAATTGAGCAGTTCTTC
TRBV12-3/TRBV12-4,-,TRBJ2-7,TRBD1,CASSIRADRGYEQYF,TGTGCCAGCAGCATTCGGGCGGACAGGGGCTACGAGCAGTACTTC
TRBV7-8,-,TRBJ2-2,TRBD1,CASSIDRAGELFF,TGTGCCAGCAGCATTGACAGGGCCGGGGAGCTGTTTTTT
TRBV20-1,few,TRBJ2-2,-,CSARVRGLTTKNTGELFF,TGCAGTGCTAGAGTCAGGGGACTCACAACGAAGAACACCGGGGAGCTGTTTTTT
TRBV19,-,TRBJ1-1,-,CASRRSGAMNTEAFF,TGTGCCAGTAGAAGATCAGGAGCTATGAACACTGAAGCTTTCTTT
TRBV18,-,TRBJ2-5,-,CASSPPGSGEVETQYF,TGTGCCAGCTCACCACCGGGTAGCGGAGAAGTTGAGACCCAGTACTTC
TRBV5-1,few,TRBJ2-1,TRBD1,CASSNGQGIPGEQFF,TGCGCCAGCAGCAACGGACAGGGGATCCCGGGTGAGCAGTTCTTC
TRBV7-8,many,TRBJ2-1,-,CASSLVGGSYNEQFF,TGTGCCAGCAGCTTAGTGGGCGGCTCCTACAATGAGCAGTTCTTC
TRBV12-3/TRBV12-4,many,TRBJ2-2,TRBD2,CASSRLAFDTGELFF,TGTGCCAGCAGTCGACTAGCGTTCGACACCGGGGAGCTGTTTTTT
TRBV23-1,-,TRBJ2-1,-,CASSQSHNEQFF,TGCGCCAGCAGTCAATCACACAATGAGCAGTTCTTC
TRBV7-6,-,TRBJ2-3,TRBD1,CASSLVGDRGVDTHYF,TGTGCCAGCAGCTTAGTAGGGGACAGGGGGGTAGATACGCACTATTTT
TRBV12-3/TRBV12-4,many,TRBJ2-7,-,CASSSGTILRYEQYF,TGTGCCAGCAGTTCAGGTACCATTCTCAGGTACGAGCAGTACTTC
TRBV12-3/TRBV12-4,-,TRBJ2-3,-,CASSLSRSTDTQYF,TGTGCCAGCAGTCTTAGCAGAAGCACAGATACGCAGTATTTT
TRBV5-1,many,TRBJ2-3,-,CASSLERGTDTQYF,TGCGCCAGCAGCTTGGAACGGGGCACAGATACGCAGTATTTT
TRBV20-1,many,TRBJ2-4,-,CSAYPGPQNIQYF,TGCAGTGCTTATCCGGGACCCCAGAACATTCAGTACTTC
TRBV9,-,TRBJ2-1,-,CASSVTGTDSYNEQFF,TGTGCCAGCAGCGTAACAGGGACGGACTCCTACAATGAGCAGTTCTTC
TRBV29-1,many,TRBJ2-3,-,CSVERDIASTDTQYF,TGCAGCGTTGAGAGGGACATCGCTAGCACAGATACGCAGTATTTT
TRBV19,few,TRBJ1-2,-,CASSIRPDNYGYTF,TGTGCCAGTAGTATACGTCCAGATAACTATGGCTACACCTTC
TRBV10-3,many,TRBJ1-1,TRBD1,CAISDPGGNTEAFF,TGTGCCATCAGTGACCCAGGGGGGAACACTGAAGCTTTCTTT
TRBV29-1,many,TRBJ1-2,-,CSVEGEMVPYGYTF,TGCAGCGTTGAAGGGGAAATGGTGCCCTATGGCTACACCTTC
TRBV13,few,TRBJ2-1,-,CASSLDRLEGHNEQFF,TGTGCCAGCAGCTTAGATCGGCTAGAGGGACACAATGAGCAGTTCTTC
TRBV12-3/TRBV12-4,many,TRBJ1-1,TRBD1,CASTSTGGEAFF,TGTGCCAGCACGTCGACAGGGGGTGAAGCTTTCTTT
TRBV7-9,few,TRBJ2-5,-,CASSLEVEVKTQYF,TGTGCCAGCAGCTTAGAAGTAGAAGTCAAGACCCAGTACTTC
TRBV20-1,few,TRBJ2-1,TRBD2,CSARDKAGLAGVRPHNEQFF,TGCAGTGCTAGAGATAAAGCGGGGCTAGCGGGAGTGCGCCCACACAATGAGCAGTTCTTC